Below, 19 T cell receptor beta chains from the same sample are listed, as sequenced in a study of response to subunit inactivated influenza vaccine. Via MiXCR, TCRdb re-called the RT-PCR reads, giving one row per CDR3 protein. The sample includes fewer than 650,000 distinct CDR3 sequences, approximately 12% of them seen just once. This sample comprised PBMCs from blood, obtained more than 35 days after vaccination. Receptors were obtained from a man in his forties or fifties who received an inactivated influenza vaccine.

The chain combines TRBV20-1 with TRBJ2-3; 12 positions agree with TRBD2. The CDR3 has 15 amino acids. Looked up from germline, CDR1 is DFQATT and CDR2 is SNEGSKA (reference sequence). With V trimmed by 4 bases and J by 3 bases, 5 bases remained unmatched. The CDR3 DNA follows: TGCAGTGCTACCCGGACTAGCGGGAAGACAGATACGCAGTATTTT. Amino acids: CSATRTSGKTDTQYF.

This clonotype turned up a few times. The chain links TRBV7-2 to TRBJ2-4; D is uncertain. The CDR3 sequence is 14 residues long. V gave up 0 bases and J gave up 5 bases, with 8 bases separating them. The germline V gene has CDR1 SGHTA and CDR2 FQGNSA. The CDR3 sequence is CASSLAAIENIQYF. CDR3 nucleotides: TGTGCCAGCAGCTTAGCTGCGATCGAAAACATTCAGTACTTC.

V and J are TRBV4-3 and TRBJ2-2, with D hard to call. Deletions cut 0 bases from V and 8 bases from J, with 7 bases between. CDR3 size: 13 residues. In germline, CDR1 is LGHNA, CDR2 YSLEER. The CDR3 coding sequence is TGCGCCAGCAGCCAAGATTATTGGGGGGAGCTGTTTTTT. Protein: CASSQDYWGELFF.

The V and J genes are TRBV6-5 and TRBJ1-5, with a possible D match to TRBD1 (5 bases). Germline lookup yields CDR1 MNHEY and CDR2 SVGAGI. The CDR3 has 14 residues. V lost 4 bases and J lost 4, with 11 bases in between. CDR3 DNA sequence: TGTGCCAGCAGTTCGCGACAGACTAATCAGCCCCAGCATTTT. It yields the protein CASSSRQTNQPQHF.

This clonotype appeared a few times. The rearrangement joins TRBV20-1 to TRBJ2-4; TRBD1 agrees at 7 bases. This CDR3 has 13 amino acids. V was pared by 3 bases and J by 3 bases, with 2 bases of the junction left unmatched. Germline values: CDR1 DFQATT, CDR2 SNEGSKA (reference sequence). Here the CDR3 DNA reads TGCAGTGCTAGGGGACAGTACAAAAACATTCAGTACTTC. This codes for CSARGQYKNIQYF.

This clonotype was seen ten or more times. The chain joins TRBV7-9 to TRBJ2-5; D unresolved. The germline CDR1 and CDR2 sequences are SEHNR and FQNEAQ (reference sequence). Trimming stripped 3 bases from V and 2 bases from J, with 4 bases between. This CDR3 has 12 amino acids. CDR3 sequence: CASSFSQETQYF. The CDR3 DNA reads TGTGCCAGCAGCTTCAGTCAAGAGACCCAGTACTTC.

This clonotype was observed a few times. The DNA of the CDR3 is TGCGCCAGCAGCCCCGTTGGGGGCAAGGGGAACACCATATATTTT. Amino acid sequence: CASSPVGGKGNTIYF. The chain carries TRBV4-1 and TRBJ1-3; the D gene is possibly TRBD1 (6 bases). The germline gives CDR1 MGHRA, CDR2 YSYEKL. Trimming left V 4 bases short and J 7 bases short, with 17 bases between. CDR3 size: 15 residues.

Only a few counts were recorded for this clonotype. V usage is TRBV29-1 and J usage is TRBJ2-1, with D tentatively TRBD1 (5 bases). Looked up from germline, CDR1 is SQVTM and CDR2 is ANQGSEA. The CDR3 loop spans 11 amino acids. Trimming removed 3 bases at V and 10 bases at J, with 10 bases between. DNA for the CDR3: TGCAGCGTTGATAAGGGGTACGAGCAGTTCTTC. It encodes CSVDKGYEQFF.

The V call is TRBV20-1, the J call TRBJ2-5, with 8 bases fitting TRBD1. The germline V gene encodes CDR1 DFQATT and CDR2 SNEGSKA (reference sequence). The CDR3 extends over 13 amino acids. J gave up 5 bases and V 6 bases, and 8 bases lay outside the gene matches. CDR3 sequence: CSARQGFGETQYF. The CDR3 DNA reads TGCAGTGCCAGACAGGGGTTCGGGGAGACCCAGTACTTC.

This clonotype has a handful of counts. The CDR3 DNA reads as TGTGCCAGCAGCCCCGTAGGCCGGCCGAGCGTGGATACGCAGTATTTT. Amino acids: CASSPVGRPSVDTQYF. The V and J genes are TRBV4-2 and TRBJ2-3; D unresolved. The length of the CDR3 is 16 residues. The V gene's germline CDR1 is LGHNA and CDR2 YNFKEQ. V dropped 4 bases and J dropped 6 bases, with 20 bases sitting between them.

The V gene is TRBV5-1, the J gene TRBJ2-1; 9 nucleotides agree with TRBD2. CDR1 SGHRS and CDR2 YFSETQ come from the germline V gene. The CDR3 spans 15 residues. J lost 7 bases, V lost 4 bases, and 9 bases had no gene match. Here the CDR3 reads CASSRSGTSHNEQFF. The CDR3 nucleotides read TGCGCCAGCAGCAGATCCGGGACTAGCCATAATGAGCAGTTCTTC.

The chain couples TRBV4-2 to TRBJ1-1; D not certain. CDR3 length: 13 residues. The V end was cut by 1 base, the J end by 10 bases, with 13 bases between. CDR1 is LGHNA and CDR2 is YNFKEQ in the germline V gene. The CDR3 nucleotides are TGTGCCAGCAGCCAAGCGGATGGGCGGGGAGCTTTCTTT. Translated: CASSQADGRGAFF.

This clonotype appeared a few times. The rearrangement uses TRBV7-6 and TRBJ1-5; D might be TRBD1 (5 bases). Germline CDR1 SGHVS, CDR2 FNYEAQ. Trimming shortened V by 0 bases and J by 1 base, and 10 bases separated the two germline ends. The CDR3 runs 16 residues. The CDR3 loop reads CASSLAQGRSNQPQHF. The CDR3 nucleotides are TGTGCCAGCAGCTTAGCCCAGGGCCGGAGCAATCAGCCCCAGCATTTT. The variable domain in full, with the rest retrieved from reference TRBV7-6 and TRBJ1-5, is GAGVSQSPRYKVTKRGQDVALRCDPISGHVSLYWYRQALGQGPEFLTYFNYEAQQDKSGLPNDRFSAERPEGSISTLTIQRTEQRDSAMYRCASSLAQGRSNQPQHFGDGTRLSIL.

The rearrangement links TRBV20-1 to TRBJ2-1; no reliable D call. CDR3 size: 17 residues. V lost 0 bases and J 0 bases, leaving 15 bases between the germline ends. Germline V CDR1 and CDR2: DFQATT, SNEGSKA (reference sequence). CDR3 protein: CSARDGKGQSSYNEQFF. DNA of the CDR3: TGCAGTGCTAGAGATGGAAAAGGCCAAAGCTCCTACAATGAGCAGTTCTTC.

This clonotype was counted ten times or more. The gene calls are TRBV13 and TRBJ2-7, with a possible D match to TRBD1 (6 bases). V lost 5 bases and J 3 bases, leaving 38 bases between the germline ends. The germline V gene encodes CDR1 PRHDT and CDR2 FYEKMQ (reference sequence). The CDR3 consists of 22 residues. CDR3 coding DNA: TGTGCCAGCAGCCCCTTAGGTTCGAGGACAGAATCGATCCTCGCATACGACTACGAGCAGTACTTC. Translating it yields CASSPLGSRTESILAYDYEQYF.

The sample holds a few counts of this clonotype. The rearrangement links TRBV29-1 to TRBJ2-2; 8 bases agree with TRBD1. Trimming removed 3 bases from V and 5 bases from J; junction bases left unmatched: 2. The CDR3 runs 13 residues. Germline V gene lookup returns CDR1 SQVTM and CDR2 ANQGSEA. CDR3 DNA sequence: TGCAGCGTTGACAGGGGGCTAACCGGGGAGCTGTTTTTT. Translated: CSVDRGLTGELFF.

This clonotype was found many times. The chain uses TRBV5-6 and TRBJ2-7, with D uncertain. Germline-derived CDR1 and CDR2 are SGHDT and YYEEEE. The CDR3 contains 13 residues. V lost 4 bases, J lost 2 bases, and 10 bases lay in between. The CDR3 reads CASSPGLPYEQYF. CDR3 in DNA: TGTGCCAGCAGCCCCGGGCTCCCCTACGAGCAGTACTTC.

This clonotype has ten or more counts. The chain couples TRBV4-2 to TRBJ2-3, with D perhaps matching TRBD2 (7 bases). The V end was cut by 1 base, the J end by 1 base, with 15 bases between. CDR1 and CDR2 from the germline V gene are LGHNA and YNFKEQ. CDR3 size: 17 residues. The CDR3 spells CASSQGDGGPGTDTQYF. The CDR3 DNA sequence: TGTGCCAGCAGCCAAGGAGACGGGGGGCCTGGCACAGATACGCAGTATTTT.

CDR3 nucleotide sequence: TGTGCCAGCAGCCGAGGACTGGAGAACACTGAAGCTTTCTTT. Protein: CASSRGLENTEAFF. V gene TRBV9 combines with J gene TRBJ1-1; D gene uncertain. The V gene's germline CDR1 is SGDLS and CDR2 YYNGEE. The V end lost 4 bases, the J end lost 1 base, and 11 bases lay between the germline ends. The CDR3 sequence is 14 residues long.